This T cell receptor (beta chain) is from a study of T cell repertoires in cytomegalovirus infection (dated by TCRdb to about 2019). With regard to the full study: Because public TCR beta signatures pointed to carriage of CMV infection together with the matching HLA type, the HLA type of each donor mattered for the analysis. What the study reported, not specific to this receptor: In both this cohort and an independent cohort of 350 or so donors, the cumulative frequency of public TCR beta family members distinguished carriers of CMV infection plus the relevant HLA type. The ex vivo response was dominated by HLA-C-restricted CMV-specific TCR beta clonotypes, and the single most frequent clonotype in two of eight donors was supplied by these HLA-C-restricted clonotypes.

TCRdb records Illumina HiSeq 1500 as the sequencer. Clones were called with MiXCR by TCRdb after fastp trimmed the public reads at Q25, and only in-frame beta chains were retained. Records with the same CDR3 protein are collapsed into one entry carrying the most frequent genes and DNA. The sample profile shows some 300,000 distinct CDR3 sequences; about a tenth of them were found once. Around 2.4% of the sample comes from the top ten. Turning to this clonotype: Its antigen has not been determined. Base qualities were left out, and no much larger clone turns up one base away.

The CDR3 has 18 amino acids, counting the end cysteine and phenylalanine. Kept here is only the CDR3 DNA, which spans 54 bases and is read in frame from base 1. CDR1 and CDR2 are read off the germline V gene as LGHNA and YSLEER. V lost 0 bases and J lost 0 bases; the stretch between them is 15 bases long. The chain joins TRBV4-3 to TRBJ1-3; 5 matching bases give a weak D call of TRBD1. Sequencing input: PBMCs. The source of this sequence is a human donor in good health (CMV status not recorded). Some clones in this sample may be carry-over from other donors' samples. The CDR3 reads as follows: CASSQDYGTVSSGNTIYF. The DNA is as follows: TGCGCCAGCAGCCAAGACTACGGGACCGTGAGCTCTGGAAACACCATATATTTT.